These 28 T cell receptor beta chains were all obtained from the same sample, sequenced in a study of T cell clonality in common variable immunodeficiency. Some clones are missing from TCRdb's copy, which holds only in-frame ones; the method was immunoSEQ multiplex PCR. The sample holds 40,000 to 55,000 clones, and no clone turns up only once. Specimen: peripheral blood mononuclear cells. The receptor set was obtained from a person aged 18 to 75 in good health.

This clone was counted ten times or more. The read ends 3 residues before the CDR3 terminus; that terminus is restored from the germline J gene. The V and J genes are TRBV2 and TRBJ1-2; D is possibly TRBD1 (6 bases). From germline, CDR1 is SNHLY and CDR2 FYNNEI. Trimming pared 7 bases from V and 4 bases from J, leaving 19 bases between. The CDR3 length is 15 residues. The CDR3 reads CASTEAYRVGYGYTF. CDR3 DNA (partial): TGTGCCAGCACCGAGGCCTACAGGGTAGGCTATGGC.

This clone was observed at least ten times. Read coverage stops 3 residues before the CDR3 terminus; the germline J gene supplies the remainder. The chain employs TRBV5-1 and TRBJ1-2; weak D call: TRBD1 (6 bases). The CDR3 contains 13 residues. The V gene lost 3 bases and the J gene lost 3 bases, with 9 bases spanning the gap. Germline V gives CDR1 SGHRS, CDR2 YFSETQ. The covered CDR3 bases are TGCGCCAGCAGCTCGCGACAGGACTATGGC. Its protein is CASSSRQDYG. The entire CDR3 protein reads CASSSRQDYGYTF.

The table lists this clone with many counts. Coverage ceases 3 residues before the CDR3 finishes, and the germline J gene fills in the end. The chain couples TRBV12-3 or TRBV12-4 to TRBJ1-4; no clear D. Trimming removed 5 bases at V and 4 bases at J, with 2 bases between. The CDR3 has 11 residues. CDR3: CASSLNEKLFF. The CDR3 DNA, read in part, is TGTGCCAGCAGTCTTAATGAAAAA.

This clone was recorded at least ten times. This CDR3 is CASSFSQGIQETQYF. The CDR3 bases that were read are TGTGCCAGCAGTTTCTCGCAGGGTATCCAGGAGACC. This chain links TRBV12-3 or TRBV12-4 with TRBJ2-5; possibly TRBD1 for D (5 bases). The read halts 3 residues ahead of the CDR3 end, with the missing end drawn from the germline J gene. The CDR3 is 15 residues long. Trimming took 3 bases from V and 5 from J, leaving 16 bases between them.

This clone was observed at least ten times. CDR3 loop: CASSVLAGGPNEQFF. The sequenced part of the CDR3 DNA is TGTGCCAGCTCGGTACTAGCGGGGGGGCCCAATGAG. This rearrangement joins TRBV6-2 or TRBV6-3 to TRBJ2-1; 13 nucleotides line up with TRBD2. From the germline J gene comes the end of the CDR3, since the read stops 3 residues before it. Germline V gene data show CDR1 as MNHEY and CDR2 as SVGEGT. V shed 8 bases and J 6 bases; nucleotides not matched to a gene: 7. This CDR3 has 15 amino acids.

This clone came up many times. The CDR3 end falls 3 residues outside the read, so it is completed with the germline J gene. The V call is TRBV19, the J call TRBJ1-5; no reliable D call. The CDR3 is made up of 14 amino acids. Per the germline V gene, CDR1 is LNHDA and CDR2 is SQIVND (reference sequence). The V gene lost 5 bases and the J gene lost 4 bases, with 12 bases spanning the gap. Incomplete CDR3 DNA: TGTGCCAGTAGTCCCCTTGCGCTAAATCAGCCC. Translated: CASSPLALNQP. In full, the CDR3 is CASSPLALNQPQHF.

This clone came up many times. CDR3 protein: CAISGGTVSDGYTF. The part of the CDR3 DNA that was read is TGTGCCATCAGTGGTGGGACAGTGTCGGATGGC. V usage is TRBV10-3 and J usage is TRBJ1-2, with 7 nucleotides matching TRBD1. The DNA ends 3 residues before the CDR3 does, and the rest of the CDR3 is filled in from the germline J gene. The germline V gene has CDR1 ENHRY and CDR2 SYGVKD. CDR3 length equals 14 residues. V lost 4 bases and J lost 6; bases outside the gene matches: 8.

Many counts were recorded for this clone. The CDR3 extends 3 residues past the end of the read, so its final part is completed from the germline J gene. The rearrangement joins TRBV2 to TRBJ2-7, with D possibly being TRBD1 or TRBD2 (6 bases each). CDR1 is SNHLY and CDR2 is FYNNEI in the germline V gene. The germline V and J ends were trimmed by 7 bases and 1 base, with 11 bases remaining between them. The CDR3 is made up of 13 amino acids. The CDR3 sequence is CASTGDRSYEQYF. Incomplete CDR3 DNA: TGTGCCAGCACGGGAGACAGGTCCTACGAG.

The sample holds many counts of this clone. Coverage ceases 3 residues before the CDR3 finishes, and the germline J gene fills in the end. This chain uses TRBV5-6 with TRBJ1-1; a weak D match, TRBD1 (5 bases). This CDR3 is built from 11 residues. CDR1 is SGHDT, CDR2 YYEEEE, per germline. The CDR3 loop reads CASSSGGGAFF. The part of the CDR3 DNA that was read is TGTGCCAGCAGCTCTGGGGGGGGA.

This clone has a count of ten or more. The read ends 3 residues shy of where the CDR3 ends; the end is completed using the germline J gene. V usage is TRBV7-8 and J usage is TRBJ2-1, with no clear D. CDR1 SGHVS and CDR2 FQNEAQ come from the germline V gene. V lost 1 base and J lost 3, with 7 bases in between. The CDR3 has 14 residues. CDR3 loop: CASSLGVNYNEQFF. CDR3 bases read: TGTGCCAGCAGCTTAGGCGTCAACTACAATGAG. Complete variable domain (other parts from reference TRBV7-8 and TRBJ2-1): GAGVSQSPRYKVAKRGQDVALRCDPISGHVSLFWYQQALGQGPEFLTYFQNEAQLDKSGLPSDRFFAERPEGSVSTLKIQRTQQEDSAVYLCASSLGVNYNEQFFGPGTRLTVL.

In this sample, this clone turned up many times. With the read ending 3 residues before the CDR3 end, the germline J gene is used to fill in that end. This chain uses TRBV11-2 with TRBJ2-7, with D possibly matching TRBD1 (5 bases). Trimming stripped 0 bases from V and 2 bases from J, with 8 bases between. In germline, CDR1 is SGHAT, CDR2 FQNNGV. The CDR3 loop spans 14 amino acids. The CDR3 here is CASSLDAGTYEQYF. Incomplete CDR3 DNA: TGTGCCAGCAGCTTAGATGCAGGGACCTACGAG.

This clone occurred many times. The read gets to within 3 residues of the CDR3 end, and the germline J gene fills in the rest. The chain recombines TRBV20-1 with TRBJ1-5, with D unresolved. V dropped 6 bases and J dropped 6 bases, with 21 bases sitting between them. The germline V gene encodes CDR1 DFQATT and CDR2 SNEGSKA (reference sequence). The CDR3 covers 15 residues. The sequenced CDR3 bases are TGCAGTGCCAGGATACAGTATTCGGTTAGTCAGCCC. Translation gives CSARIQYSVSQP. In full, the CDR3 is CSARIQYSVSQPQHF.

Many counts were recorded for this clone. Read sequence stops 3 residues before the CDR3 end, and the germline J gene provides the missing end. The chain uses TRBV30 and TRBJ2-1; TRBD2 matches at 10 bases. J was trimmed by 6 bases and V by 2 bases; bases with no gene match: 7. Germline V gene data show CDR1 as GTSNPN and CDR2 as SVGIG (reference sequence). The CDR3 contains 15 residues. The part of the CDR3 DNA that was read is TGTGCCTGGAGTCCCGTACTAGCGGGGATCAATGAG. It yields the protein CAWSPVLAGINE. Given in full, the CDR3 is CAWSPVLAGINEQFF.

This clone was counted between two and nine times. The read halts 3 residues ahead of the CDR3 end, with the missing end drawn from the germline J gene. This sequence joins TRBV6-1 and TRBJ1-3; TRBD1 matches 7 bases. Losses at the gene ends were 4 bases for V and 0 bases for J; bases not matched to a gene: 6. The CDR3 has 16 amino acids. Germline V gives CDR1 MNHNS, CDR2 SASEGT. CDR3 sequence reads: CASSVLTGLSGNTIYF. The DNA read from the CDR3 is TGTGCCAGCAGTGTTCTGACAGGGCTCTCTGGAAACACC.

This clone was picked up many times. The read comes to an end 3 residues before the CDR3 does, leaving the germline J gene to fill in the end. This rearrangement joins TRBV30 to TRBJ2-1; no firm D call. Trimming removed 1 base from V and 3 bases from J, with 7 bases in between. Germline V gene lookup returns CDR1 GTSNPN and CDR2 SVGIG (reference sequence). This CDR3 contains 13 residues. CDR3 bases read: TGTGCCTGGAGTGGGGCCATCTACAATGAG. Amino acid sequence: CAWSGAIYNE. The complete CDR3 protein is CAWSGAIYNEQFF. Full variable domain (remainder filled in from reference TRBV30 and TRBJ2-1): SQTIHQWPATLVQPVGSPLSLECTVEGTSNPNLYWYRQAAGRGLQLLFYSVGIGQISSEVPQNLSASRPQDRQFILSSKKLLLSDSGFYLCAWSGAIYNEQFFGPGTRLTVL.

The table lists this clone with many counts. The CDR3 end lies 3 residues beyond the end of the read and is filled in from the germline J gene. The chain has TRBV20-1 and TRBJ1-2, with 10 bases lining up with TRBD1. This CDR3 is 13 amino acids long. Germline V gives CDR1 DFQATT, CDR2 SNEGSKA (reference sequence). CDR3 bases read: TGCAAGACTTCCGGGACAGGGGAGGATGGC. Its translation: CKTSGTGEDG. In full, the CDR3 reads CKTSGTGEDGYTF.

This clone was detected many times. The DNA read from the CDR3 is TGTGCCAGTAGTATTAGCATGGCAGACCGAATGAACACTGAA. It translates to CASSISMADRMNTE. The whole CDR3 protein reads CASSISMADRMNTEAFF. The V and J genes are TRBV19 and TRBJ1-1; D call uncertain. The read ends 3 residues early relative to the CDR3; the germline J gene fills the gap. Germline V gene sequence: CDR1 LNHDA, CDR2 SQIVND (reference sequence). V was trimmed by 3 bases and J by 0 bases, leaving 17 bases between them. CDR3 length: 17 amino acids.

The sample holds many counts of this clone. The read ends 3 residues before the CDR3 terminus; that terminus is restored from the germline J gene. This chain uses TRBV6-2 or TRBV6-3 with TRBJ1-2; D is unclear. This CDR3 has 11 residues. Germline V CDR1 and CDR2: MNHEY, SVGEGT. V shed 6 bases and J shed 3 bases, with 5 bases lying between them. CDR3 DNA, as far as it was read: TGTGCCAGCAGCTTAGACTATGGC. Its protein product is CASSLDYG. The CDR3 in full is CASSLDYGYTF.

Only a few counts were recorded for this clone. The sequenced part of the CDR3 DNA is TGCGCCAGCAGCGAGGGACTAGCGGTGGAGTCCTACAATGAG. This gives the protein CASSEGLAVESYNE. The complete CDR3 protein is CASSEGLAVESYNEQFF. This chain joins TRBV5-1 and TRBJ2-1; 11 nucleotides line up with TRBD2. Coverage ceases 3 residues before the CDR3 finishes, and the germline J gene fills in the end. The CDR3 extends over 17 amino acids. Losses at the gene ends were 4 bases for V and 1 base for J; bases not matched to a gene: 7. In germline, CDR1 is SGHRS, CDR2 YFSETQ.

Within the sample, this clone is medium-sized. The CDR3 end lies 3 residues beyond the end of the read and is filled in from the germline J gene. The J gene is TRBJ2-3, the V gene TRBV29-1; D is perhaps TRBD1 (6 bases). Deletions cut 7 bases from V and 5 bases from J, with 19 bases between. Per the germline V gene, CDR1 is SQVTM and CDR2 is ANQGSEA. The CDR3 is 14 amino acids. The CDR3 bases that were read are TGCAGCGCCGATAGTCAGGGGTCTCGAGATACG. It yields the protein CSADSQGSRDT. The whole CDR3 protein is CSADSQGSRDTQYF.

This clone came up many times. The CDR3 end is not reached by the read, which stops 3 residues before it; the germline J gene fills it in. This chain connects TRBV6-4 to TRBJ2-3, with 10 bases aligning to TRBD2. CDR1 and CDR2 from the germline V gene are MRHNA and SNTAGT. The length of the CDR3 is 15 residues. Germline trimming cut 4 bases from V and 3 bases from J; bases unmatched to any gene: 4. The sequenced part of the CDR3 DNA is TGTGCCAGCAGTGCCGAGACTAGCGGGACAGATACG. Its protein is CASSAETSGTDT. In full, the CDR3 is CASSAETSGTDTQYF.

This clone was observed at least ten times. Read coverage stops 3 residues before the CDR3 terminus; the germline J gene supplies the remainder. This chain uses TRBV7-9 with TRBJ2-7, with a weak D call TRBD2 (6 bases). The V and J ends lost 6 bases and 4 bases respectively, with 13 bases between them. The CDR3 is made up of 13 amino acids. Germline-derived CDR1 and CDR2 are SEHNR and FQNEAQ (reference sequence). CDR3 in amino acids: CASSRRGLYEQYF. Incomplete CDR3 DNA: TGTGCCAGCAGTCGACGGGGACTTTACGAG.

This clone showed up many times. The CDR3 extends 3 residues past the end of the read, so its final part is completed from the germline J gene. The V call is TRBV20-1, the J call TRBJ2-7, with 7 bases matching TRBD1. The V segment lost 0 bases and the J segment 2 bases; nucleotides outside the gene matches: 7. The CDR3 loop spans 15 amino acids. CDR1 is DFQATT, CDR2 SNEGSKA, per germline (reference sequence). The CDR3 loop reads CSARDGATGAYEQYF. The part of the CDR3 DNA that was read is TGCAGTGCTAGAGATGGAGCCACAGGGGCCTACGAG.

This clone was counted at least ten times. From the germline J gene comes the end of the CDR3, since the read stops 3 residues before it. The chain has TRBV5-6 and TRBJ1-1, with 7 bases that match TRBD1. Trimming cost V 5 bases and J 3 bases; bases outside gene matches: 10. CDR3 length: 15 residues. Germline V gene data show CDR1 as SGHDT and CDR2 as YYEEEE. The CDR3 loop is CASSQRGRGYTEAFF. The DNA read from the CDR3 is TGTGCCAGCAGTCAGCGCGGCAGGGGGTACACTGAA.

The sample holds many counts of this clone. The CDR3 extends 3 residues past the end of the read, so its final part is completed from the germline J gene. This chain joins TRBV5-1 and TRBJ2-7, with TRBD1 identical over 8 bases. This CDR3 is 15 amino acids long. Germline V gene data show CDR1 as SGHRS and CDR2 as YFSETQ. Trimming at V came to 0 bases and at J to 3 bases, leaving 5 bases not matched to a gene. The covered CDR3 bases are TGCGCCAGCAGCTTGGTTGGACAGGGTATCTACGAG. Translating it yields CASSLVGQGIYE. The full CDR3 sequence reads CASSLVGQGIYEQYF.

This clone was observed at least ten times. The read finishes 3 residues shy of the CDR3 end, and the germline J gene is used to complete it. The V call is TRBV29-1, the J call TRBJ2-5; D gene uncertain. This CDR3 comprises 13 residues. Germline CDR1 and CDR2: SQVTM and ANQGSEA. V gave up 5 bases and J gave up 2 bases, with 12 bases separating them. The CDR3 DNA, read in part, is TGCAGCGTTTGGTCAGGCCGACAAGAGACC. Protein: CSVWSGRQET. The full CDR3 reads CSVWSGRQETQYF.

This clone was detected many times. The CDR3 end is not reached by the read, which stops 3 residues before it; the germline J gene fills it in. The chain employs TRBV5-1 and TRBJ2-1, with 7 positions matching TRBD1. Per germline, CDR1 SGHRS and CDR2 YFSETQ. This CDR3 is built from 15 residues. Trimming at V came to 3 bases and at J to 2 bases, leaving 5 bases not matched to a gene. CDR3: CASSSTGEPYNEQFF. The part of the CDR3 DNA that was read is TGCGCCAGCAGCTCCACAGGGGAGCCCTACAATGAG. Supplemented by reference TRBV5-1 and TRBJ2-1, the full variable domain reads KAGVTQTPRYLIKTRGQQVTLSCSPISGHRSVSWYQQTPGQGLQFLFEYFSETQRNKGNFPGRFSGRQFSNSRSEMNVSTLELGDSALYLCASSSTGEPYNEQFFGPGTRLTVL.

This clone showed up many times. The read falls 3 residues short of the CDR3 end, and the missing part is taken from the germline J gene. The chain couples TRBV6-1 to TRBJ1-2; possible D gene TRBD1, 5 bases. V lost 3 bases to trimming and J lost 7 bases, with 12 bases between them. The CDR3 covers 13 residues. Germline CDR1 MNHNS, CDR2 SASEGT. The CDR3 reads CASSDRGGIGYTF. CDR3 DNA, as far as it was read: TGTGCCAGCAGTGATCGTGGGGGGATTGGC.